The clone carrying this T cell receptor (beta chain) was seen a few times. The target antigen is unknown. This sample was taken from a study of identical twins. From the 5' RACE reads, TCRdb called clonotypes with MiXCR, one entry per CDR3 protein. This sample has some 440,000 distinct CDR3 sequences; approximately 25% occur once, and the top ten carry roughly 3%. The study, taken as a whole, reports: Without tracking the same donors, conclusions rested on cross-sectional statistical analysis. Insertion counts were lower in abundant cord blood beta clonotypes, a trend that memory repertoires did not show.

This sample was also put to use in a study of T cells expressing NK-cell markers. As that study records: It was from sorted CD3+CD56+NKG2C+, CD3+CD56+NKG2C- and CD3+CD56-NKG2C+ T cells that TCR beta repertoires came. Of the CD8+ T cell pool in roughly 6 donors, roughly 1.0-8% was accounted for by dominant NKG2C+ clonotypes.

Material for sequencing was CD4+ T cells sorted from blood. The receptor was isolated from a woman under 30 in good health.

The CDR3 spells CASSVGDSSEDTQYF. Here the CDR3 DNA reads TGTGCCAGCAGCGTCGGGGACAGTTCAGAAGATACGCAGTATTTT. J is TRBJ2-3 and V is TRBV9; 7 nucleotides match TRBD1. This CDR3 region has 15 residues. Germline CDR1 is SGDLS and CDR2 is YYNGEE. The trim removed 2 bases at V and 5 bases at J, leaving 8 bases unmatched.